This T cell receptor beta chain came from a study of cytomegalovirus exposure and HLA in healthy donors. General observations from the study: An assumption of roughly uniform sequencing depth across donors underlay the presence/absence analyses. The study listed around 150 cytomegalovirus-associated TCR beta chains. A later analysis showed that HLA-associated TCR beta chains had undergone more clonal expansion than equally common others. In a later analysis, fewer than 20,000 TCR beta sequences were associated with HLA alleles at 0.05 false discovery rate.

V was cut by 2 bases and J by 6 bases, with 13 bases left in between. The CDR3 runs 14 residues. Germline values: CDR1 MDHEN, CDR2 SYDVKM. A remark on this clone: The antigen remains undetermined.

PCR was performed using 60 Vbeta and 13 Jbeta primers. Clones were sequenced by immunoSEQ multiplex PCR, and TCRdb holds only the in-frame ones, with some missing. The data hold approximately 110,000 clones, with more than 60% observed a single time. The sequencing input was PBMCs. This chain connects TRBV28 to TRBJ1-2; D is perhaps TRBD1 (5 bases). This sequence was found in a middle-aged woman in good health and CMV-seronegative. CDR3 sequence reads: CASSLTQGGDGYTF. The CDR3 DNA reads as TGTGCCAGCAGTTTAACCCAGGGTGGAGATGGCTACACCTTC.